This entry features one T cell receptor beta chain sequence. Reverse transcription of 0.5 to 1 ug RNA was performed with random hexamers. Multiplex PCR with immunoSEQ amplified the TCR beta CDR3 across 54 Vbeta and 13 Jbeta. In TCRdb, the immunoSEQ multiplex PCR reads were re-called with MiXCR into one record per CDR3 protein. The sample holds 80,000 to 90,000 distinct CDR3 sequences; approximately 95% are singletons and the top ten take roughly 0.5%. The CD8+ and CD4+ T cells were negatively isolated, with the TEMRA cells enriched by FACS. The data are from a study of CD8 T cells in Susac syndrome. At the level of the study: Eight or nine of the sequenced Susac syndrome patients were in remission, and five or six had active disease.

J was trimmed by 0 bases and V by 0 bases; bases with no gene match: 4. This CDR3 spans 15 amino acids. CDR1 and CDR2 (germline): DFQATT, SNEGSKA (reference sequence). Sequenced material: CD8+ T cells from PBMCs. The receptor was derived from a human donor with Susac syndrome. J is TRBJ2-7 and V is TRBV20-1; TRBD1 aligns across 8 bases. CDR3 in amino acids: CSARDRTGYSYEQYF. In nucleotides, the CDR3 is TGCAGTGCTAGAGATCGGACAGGGTACTCCTACGAGCAGTACTTC.